The clone carrying this TCR beta chain was seen only once. Its specificity is not known. The data belong to a study of CD8 T cells in ankylosing spondylitis. Notes on the study in general: Significant enrichment of disease-linked clones was reported in matched ankylosing spondylitis synovial fluid. Some of these motif variants have turned up before, in reports on reactive arthritis synovial fluid and blood. What seemed typical of ankylosing spondylitis blood was a TCR beta motif built from eight highly homologous variants. Clones linked with disease were CD8+ and fairly uncommon in the peripheral blood.

From the 5' RACE reads, TCRdb called clonotypes with MiXCR, one entry per CDR3 protein. The sample carries about 390,000 distinct CDR3 sequences, around 24% recorded once. Specimen: blood, either unsorted or a sorted T cell fraction (not recorded which). This TCR came from a male donor with ankylosing spondylitis.

The chain's CDR3 is CASSSLTGTYEQYF. CDR3 in DNA: TGTGCCAGCAGCTCTCTGACAGGGACGTACGAGCAGTACTTC. The rearrangement links TRBV11-2 to TRBJ2-7; 7 bases are shared with TRBD1. V lost 4 bases and J lost 4; bases outside the gene matches: 7. Germline CDR1 and CDR2: SGHAT and FQNNGV. The CDR3 spans 14 residues. The variable domain in full, completed from reference TRBV11-2 and TRBJ2-7, reads EAGVAQSPRYKIIEKRQSVAFWCNPISGHATLYWYQQILGQGPKLLIQFQNNGVVDDSQLPKDRFSAERLKGVDSTLKIQPAKLEDSAVYLCASSSLTGTYEQYFGPGTRLTVT.